This T cell receptor (beta chain) was sequenced for a study of human T cells and chemical hapten exposure. This clonotype was counted a few times. The time point is: pre-sensitization, week 0. The sample's treatment: therapeutic diphenylcyclopropenone sensitization with weekly scalp DPC. Blood sampling occurred before each patch-test application. TCRdb processed the RACE reads anew with MiXCR; each CDR3 protein has one entry. The data contain 300,000 to 450,000 distinct CDR3 sequences, about 5.1% of them singletons. CDR1 MNHNS and CDR2 SASEGT come from the germline V gene. With 7 bases removed from V and 3 bases from J, the gap between germline ends came to 13 bases. The CDR3 sequence is 14 residues long.

J is TRBJ2-1 and V is TRBV6-1; D unresolved. This specimen consisted of whole blood, obtained in connection with sensitization to the hapten diphenylcyclopropenone (DPC). The origin of this receptor is a woman in her forties or fifties with alopecia areata. Some clones in this sample may be carry-over from other donors' samples. The CDR3 coding sequence is TGTGCCAGCACTCCCGTTCTGGGCTACAATGAGCAGTTCTTC. Its translation: CASTPVLGYNEQFF.